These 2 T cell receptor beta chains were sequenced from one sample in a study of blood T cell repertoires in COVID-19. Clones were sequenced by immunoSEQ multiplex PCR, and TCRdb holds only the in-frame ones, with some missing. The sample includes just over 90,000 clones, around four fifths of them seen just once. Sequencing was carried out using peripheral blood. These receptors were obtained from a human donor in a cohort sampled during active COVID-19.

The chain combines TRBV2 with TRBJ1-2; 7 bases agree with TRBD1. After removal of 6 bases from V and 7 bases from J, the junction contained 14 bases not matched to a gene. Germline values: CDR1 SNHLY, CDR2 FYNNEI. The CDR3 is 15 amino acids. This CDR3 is CASRPGGPLLSGYTF. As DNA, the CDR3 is TGTGCCAGCAGGCCAGGGGGGCCCTTGCTTAGTGGCTACACCTTC. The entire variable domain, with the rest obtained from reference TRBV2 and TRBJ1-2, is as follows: EPEVTQTPSHQVTQMGQEVILRCVPISNHLYFYWYRQILGQKVEFLVSFYNNEISEKSEIFDDQFSVERPDGSNFTLKIRSTKLEDSAMYFCASRPGGPLLSGYTFGSGTRLTVV.

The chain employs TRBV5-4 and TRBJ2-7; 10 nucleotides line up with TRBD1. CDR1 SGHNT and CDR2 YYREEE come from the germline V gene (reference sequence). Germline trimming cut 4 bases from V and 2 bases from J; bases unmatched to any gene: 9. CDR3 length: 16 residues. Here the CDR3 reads CASSPPGQGRPYEQYF. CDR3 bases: TGTGCCAGCAGCCCCCCGGGACAGGGGAGACCCTACGAGCAGTACTTC.